This T cell receptor (beta chain) was captured in a study of primary melanoma T cells and metastatic recurrence. Turning to the study itself: Primary melanomas here were stage T2 to T4, over 1 mm thick. Findings and limits, study-wide: Progression-free survival prediction reportedly improved most when T-cell fraction, rather than another histopathological variable, joined tumor thickness. The authors suggested a successful antitumor T-cell response can exist in primary melanoma.

Trimming pared 3 bases from V and 0 bases from J, leaving 6 bases between. The germline CDR1 and CDR2 sequences are MGHDK and SYGVNS. This CDR3 contains 14 residues. Produced via immunoSEQ multiplex PCR; TCRdb's table is partial and in-frame only. Of some 970 clones in the sample, about 77% are singletons; the top ten hold around 5%. As to this clone: The antigen is undetermined.

This clonotype originated in a human donor with melanoma. Sequenced: melanoma tumor tissue. This rearrangement joins TRBV25-1 to TRBJ1-3; D is unclear. The CDR3 sequence is CASSDYSSGNTIYF. The DNA of the CDR3 is TGTGCCAGCAGTGATTACAGCTCTGGAAACACCATATATTTT.